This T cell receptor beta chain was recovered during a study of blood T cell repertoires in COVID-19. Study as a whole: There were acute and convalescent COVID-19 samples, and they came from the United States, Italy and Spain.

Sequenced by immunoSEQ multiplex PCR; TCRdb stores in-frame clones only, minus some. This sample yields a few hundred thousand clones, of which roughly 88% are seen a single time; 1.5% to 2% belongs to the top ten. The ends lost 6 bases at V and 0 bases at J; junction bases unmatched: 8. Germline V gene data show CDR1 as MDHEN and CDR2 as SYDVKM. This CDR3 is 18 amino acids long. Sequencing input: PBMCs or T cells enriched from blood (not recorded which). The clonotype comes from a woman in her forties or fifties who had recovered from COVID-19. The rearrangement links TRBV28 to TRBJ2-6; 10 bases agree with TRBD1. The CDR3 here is CASRSPGQGISGANVLTF. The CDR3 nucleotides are TGTGCCAGCAGATCCCCGGGACAGGGGATCTCTGGGGCCAACGTCCTGACTTTC.